This note documents a single TCR beta chain sequence. The data were obtained in a study of blood T cell repertoires in COVID-19. In the authors' workflow: Using reference gene primer amplification, nucleated cell counts were estimated. Sequenced by immunoSEQ multiplex PCR; TCRdb stores in-frame clones only, minus some. Clonal size and the V and J genes are those of that table, whereas D and trimming came from the DNA. The table includes 280,000 or so clones, 90% detected once. The ends were cut back, 5 bases at V and 3 bases at J, with 12 bases in the middle. The CDR3 totals 13 residues. The germline CDR1 and CDR2 sequences are SGHRS and YFSETQ. Individuals drawn from approximately 22 US areas were about 18 to 95 years old.

This receptor was taken from a woman between 18 and 29 years old with acute COVID-19. Specimen: PBMCs or T cells enriched from blood (not recorded which). The J gene is TRBJ2-7, the V gene TRBV5-1, with D possibly being TRBD2 (5 bases). CDR3 in amino acids: CASRRPGDYEQYF. DNA of the CDR3: TGCGCCAGCAGACGCCCCGGGGACTACGAGCAGTACTTC.